This T cell receptor beta chain was captured in a study of blood T cell repertoires in COVID-19. The CDR3 has 15 amino acids. Germline V gene lookup returns CDR1 LGHDT and CDR2 YNNKEL (reference sequence). Deletions cut 6 bases from V and 5 bases from J, with 19 bases between. TCRdb's table, derived via immunoSEQ multiplex PCR, lists solely in-frame clones and lacks some. The repertoire consists of more than 150,000 clones, with around 81% occurring once and the leading ten covering 12%. The chain joins TRBV3-1 (or the pseudogene TRBV3-2) to TRBJ2-5, with D possibly matching TRBD1 (6 bases). This sequence originates from a woman of 80 years or more with COVID-19, enrolled during active disease. Sequencing input: peripheral blood. Here the CDR3 DNA reads TGTGCCAGCAGTAGGGGGACGGCGCCGGGGGAGACCCAGTACTTC. This codes for CASSRGTAPGETQYF.